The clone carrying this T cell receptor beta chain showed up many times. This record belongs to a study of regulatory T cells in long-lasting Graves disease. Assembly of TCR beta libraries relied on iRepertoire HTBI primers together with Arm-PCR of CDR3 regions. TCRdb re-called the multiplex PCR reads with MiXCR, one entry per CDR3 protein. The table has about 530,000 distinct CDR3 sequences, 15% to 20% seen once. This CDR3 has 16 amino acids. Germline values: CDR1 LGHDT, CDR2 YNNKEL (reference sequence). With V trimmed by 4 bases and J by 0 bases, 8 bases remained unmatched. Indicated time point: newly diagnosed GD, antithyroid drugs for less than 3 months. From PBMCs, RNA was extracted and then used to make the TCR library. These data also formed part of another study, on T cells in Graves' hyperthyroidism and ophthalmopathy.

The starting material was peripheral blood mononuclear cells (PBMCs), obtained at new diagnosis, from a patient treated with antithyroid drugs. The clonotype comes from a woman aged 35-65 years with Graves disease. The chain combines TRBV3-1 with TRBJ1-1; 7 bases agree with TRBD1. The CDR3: CASSPMGQLMNTEAFF. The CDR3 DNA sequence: TGTGCCAGCAGCCCAATGGGACAGCTAATGAACACTGAAGCTTTCTTT. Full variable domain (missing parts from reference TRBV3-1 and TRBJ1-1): DTAVSQTPKYLVTQMGNDKSIKCEQNLGHDTMYWYKQDSKKFLKIMFSYNNKELIINETVPNRFSPKSPDKAHLNLHINSLELGDSAVYFCASSPMGQLMNTEAFFGQGTRLTVV.